This TCR beta chain was recovered during a study of blood T cell repertoires in COVID-19. Only in-frame clones appear in the TCRdb table, and some are missing; sequencing was by immunoSEQ multiplex PCR. The data contain some 500,000 clones, about 89% of them seen just once; the ten biggest clones take up 7.8%. This clone has at least ten counts. The germline CDR1 and CDR2 sequences are LNHDA and SQIVND (reference sequence). This CDR3 contains 15 residues. V was trimmed by 5 bases and J by 6 bases, leaving 20 bases between them. Sequenced input: peripheral blood. The sequence was obtained from a woman aged 50 to 65 with COVID-19, enrolled during active disease. The gene calls are TRBV19 and TRBJ2-7, with D tentatively TRBD2 (6 bases). DNA of the CDR3: TGTGCCAGTAGTTATGGAGGGGTACCGTTATCCGAGCAGTACTTC. Translated: CASSYGGVPLSEQYF.